The rows below give T cell receptor beta chains drawn from one sample of a study of cytomegalovirus exposure and HLA in healthy donors. Produced via immunoSEQ multiplex PCR; TCRdb's table is partial and in-frame only. The data show roughly 190,000 clones, approximately 78% seen once. Sequencing was carried out using PBMCs. The origin of the receptors is a woman aged 25-40 years in good health and CMV-seropositive. CDR3s include the opening cysteine and the closing phenylalanine or tryptophan. Fields, in order: D gene, J gene, clone size, V gene, CDR3 protein, CDR3 DNA. A D gene is named only where the DNA matches it firmly. Expanded clones are given a class, and other clones once, few, many or no size at all.

TRBD1 TRBJ1-1 NA TRBV27 CASTDRGTEAFF TGTGCCAGCACAGACAGGGGTACTGAAGCTTTCTTT
TRBD1 TRBJ2-5 NA TRBV28 CASRPRQGRETQYF TGTGCCAGCAGACCTCGACAGGGGAGGGAGACCCAGTACTTC
TRBD2 TRBJ2-7 NA TRBV6-1 CASSPGLAGTYEQYF TGTGCCAGCAGTCCCGGACTAGCGGGGACCTACGAGCAGTACTTC
NA TRBJ2-1 once TRBV5-6 CASSPGTWDEQFF TGTGCCAGCAGTCCCGGGACTTGGGATGAGCAGTTCTTC
TRBD1 TRBJ1-1 NA TRBV29-1 CSGGQGVYTEAFF TGCAGCGGGGGACAGGGGGTTTACACTGAAGCTTTCTTT
TRBD2 TRBJ2-7 once TRBV2 CASSVAGGPGEQYF TGTGCCAGCAGTGTAGCGGGAGGGCCGGGCGAGCAGTACTTC
NA TRBJ2-1 once TRBV11-3 CASSSLPEVNEQFF TGTGCCAGCAGTTCCCTCCCGGAGGTGAATGAGCAGTTCTTC
NA TRBJ1-5 NA TRBV7-9 CASSSDSQPQHF TGTGCCAGCAGCTCGGACAGTCAGCCCCAGCATTTT
NA TRBJ2-1 NA TRBV11-2 CASSLVIAEQFF TGTGCCAGCAGCTTAGTGATAGCAGAGCAGTTCTTC
NA TRBJ2-5 NA TRBV5-4 CASSKGTTAQETQYF TGTGCCAGCAGCAAGGGGACAACTGCTCAAGAGACCCAGTACTTC
NA TRBJ1-1 once TRBV4-1 CASSQVFGGNTEAFF TGCGCCAGCAGCCAAGTTTTCGGGGGGAACACTGAAGCTTTCTTT
NA TRBJ2-1 NA TRBV11-2 CASGVGHSLGNEQFF TGTGCCAGCGGGGTGGGACACTCTTTAGGGAATGAGCAGTTCTTC
TRBD1 TRBJ1-2 NA TRBV7-2 CASSFPTGGYGYTF TGTGCCAGCAGCTTTCCGACAGGGGGCTATGGCTACACCTTC
NA TRBJ2-7 NA TRBV29-1 CSVEEGVDEQYF TGCAGCGTTGAAGAAGGGGTGGACGAGCAGTACTTC
TRBD2 TRBJ2-7 NA TRBV11-1 CASSLGALTSGTYEQYF TGTGCCAGCAGCTTGGGGGCCTTGACTAGCGGGACCTACGAGCAGTACTTC
TRBD1 TRBJ1-5 few TRBV18 CASSRDRGHNQPQHF TGTGCCAGCTCACGGGACAGGGGGCACAATCAGCCCCAGCATTTT
NA TRBJ2-7 NA TRBV7-2 CASSFRRGPALEQYF TGTGCCAGCAGCTTTCGCAGGGGCCCCGCCCTCGAGCAGTACTTC
NA TRBJ2-2 NA TRBV4-2 CASSQDWEGELFF TGTGCCAGCAGCCAAGATTGGGAGGGGGAGCTGTTTTTT
TRBD1 TRBJ2-3 NA TRBV29-1 CSVRGDTQYF TGCAGCGTCAGGGGGGATACGCAGTATTTT
TRBD1 TRBJ1-1 NA TRBV7-9 CASSLGLDRDGAFF TGTGCCAGCAGCTTAGGTTTGGACAGGGACGGGGCTTTCTTT
NA TRBJ1-5 once TRBV19 CASSIDGGTDQPQHF TGTGCCAGTAGTATAGATGGGGGGACTGATCAGCCCCAGCATTTT
NA TRBJ2-1 NA TRBV5-1 CASSLGDISYNEQFF TGCGCCAGCAGCTTGGGGGACATCTCCTACAATGAGCAGTTCTTC
NA TRBJ2-7 NA TRBV5-1 CASRQRGGSYEQYF TGCGCCAGCAGGCAAAGGGGAGGCTCCTACGAGCAGTACTTC
TRBD1 TRBJ1-6 NA TRBV18 CASSRGQGEAPLHF TGTGCCAGCTCCCGCGGACAGGGTGAAGCCCCCCTCCACTTT
TRBD2 TRBJ2-5 few TRBV19 CASSTGLAGRETQYF TGTGCCAGTAGTACGGGACTAGCGGGTCGAGAGACCCAGTACTTC
TRBD1 TRBJ2-5 few TRBV28 CASTPPQGAGETQYF TGTGCCAGCACCCCCCCACAGGGGGCAGGGGAGACCCAGTACTTC
NA TRBJ1-1 once TRBV5-1 CASSFAGTPNTEAFF TGCGCCAGCAGCTTCGCCGGGACACCCAACACTGAAGCTTTCTTT
NA TRBJ2-2 NA TRBV7-3 CASSLRGTGELFF TGTGCCAGCAGCCTCCGAGGGACCGGGGAGCTGTTTTTT
NA TRBJ1-1 NA TRBV30 CAWMSLNTEAFF TGTGCCTGGATGAGCTTGAACACTGAAGCTTTCTTT